The clone carrying this T cell receptor (beta chain) has just one count. Its antigen is not identified. Sequencing used immunoSEQ multiplex PCR; TCRdb keeps in-frame clones, though not all of them. The table includes approximately 56,000 clones, around nine tenths detected once. A history of autoimmune disease or systemic immunosuppression excluded patients. The CDR3 contains 15 residues. The V and J ends lost 5 bases and 1 base, in that order; junction bases with no gene match: 7. Germline assignment: CDR1 SGHAT and CDR2 FQNNGV. The data stem from a study of OX40 agonist ivuxolimab in advanced cancers. Study results and caveats: Some patients without response likewise showed low normalized clonal expansion. Both blood CD4+ and CD8+ T cells showed clonal growth by week 6 at 0.1 to 3.0 mg/kg.

This chain links TRBV11-2 with TRBJ2-5; TRBD1 matches at 7 bases. This clonotype was obtained from an adult with an advanced solid tumor such as melanoma, head and neck, liver or kidney cancer. The sample here was CD4+ or CD8+ T cells sorted from blood, taken in a trial of the OX40 agonist ivuxolimab. The CDR3: CASSTRQGGQETQYF. Here the CDR3 DNA reads TGTGCCAGCAGCACTCGACAGGGCGGCCAAGAGACCCAGTACTTC.